The 28 T cell receptor beta chains presented below share a single source sample, sequenced in a study of T-cell memory formation after mild COVID-19. TCRdb called the 5' RACE reads again in MiXCR, with one record for every CDR3 protein. The sample lists under 250,000 distinct CDR3 sequences, about 16% occurring once. The sequencing sample was made of PBMCs or a T cell subset sorted from them (not recorded which). Receptor source: an adult woman who had mild COVID-19 (a few samples of this study predate the infection). Cell type and time point are not known.

V and J are TRBV6-4 and TRBJ2-1; weak D call: TRBD1 (6 bases). Trimming removed 0 bases from V and 7 bases from J, with 13 bases in between. The CDR3 has 15 amino acids. CDR1 MRHNA and CDR2 SNTAGT come from the germline V gene. DNA of the CDR3: TGTGCCAGCAGTGACTCGATCAGGGGAATAAATGAGCAGTTCTTC. This sequence encodes CASSDSIRGINEQFF.

This clonotype occurred a few times. The chain carries TRBV20-1 and TRBJ1-1; D gene unclear. Germline CDR1 and CDR2: DFQATT and SNEGSKA (reference sequence). V was pared by 3 bases and J by 7 bases, with 9 bases between. The CDR3 length is 11 residues. CDR3: CSARQNFEAFF. CDR3 in DNA: TGCAGTGCTAGGCAGAATTTTGAAGCTTTCTTT.

J is TRBJ2-3 and V is TRBV7-9; the match to TRBD2 covers 9 bases. Trimming at V came to 3 bases and at J to 2 bases, leaving 12 bases not matched to a gene. The germline V gene encodes CDR1 SEHNR and CDR2 FQNEAQ (reference sequence). This CDR3 comprises 18 residues. CDR3 DNA: TGTGCCAGCAGCTTCAGGAGGCAGCGGGGGGCTCACACAGATACGCAGTATTTT. Translated: CASSFRRQRGAHTDTQYF. Filled out from reference TRBV7-9 and TRBJ2-3, the complete variable domain reads DTGVSQNPRHKITKRGQNVTFRCDPISEHNRLYWYRQTLGQGPEFLTYFQNEAQLEKSRLLSDRFSAERPKGSFSTLEIQRTEQGDSAMYLCASSFRRQRGAHTDTQYFGPGTRLTVL.

At least ten counts were recorded for this clonotype. The rearrangement links TRBV5-5 to TRBJ2-5, with D hard to call. V gave up 5 bases and J gave up 5 bases, with 7 bases separating them. This CDR3 comprises 11 residues. Germline CDR1 reads SGHKS; CDR2 reads YYEKEE (reference sequence). The DNA for the CDR3 is TGTGCCAGCAGTCCGTGGGAGACCCAGTACTTC. This encodes CASSPWETQYF.

The chain is built from TRBV7-2 and TRBJ2-3; 7 bases agree with TRBD1. V lost 5 bases to trimming and J lost 4 bases; unmatched junction nucleotides: 6. The CDR3 runs 14 residues. Per the germline V gene, CDR1 is SGHTA and CDR2 is FQGNSA. The CDR3 here is CASSPGQYPDTQYF. The DNA of the CDR3 is TGTGCCAGCAGCCCGGGACAGTATCCAGATACGCAGTATTTT.

The genes are TRBV9 and TRBJ2-7; no clear D gene. Germline CDR1 and CDR2: SGDLS and YYNGEE. The germline V and J ends were trimmed by 3 bases and 5 bases, with 18 bases remaining between them. The CDR3 is 15 amino acids. The CDR3 coding sequence is TGTGCCAGCAGCGCCCTCGAAGCCGGCGCGAACGAGCAGTACTTC. It specifies CASSALEAGANEQYF.

This rearrangement joins TRBV6-2 or TRBV6-3 to TRBJ2-1; D unclear. V lost 6 bases and J 10 bases, leaving 16 bases between the germline ends. The CDR3 totals 13 residues. From germline, CDR1 is MNHEY and CDR2 SVGEGT. The CDR3 sequence is CASSPGLVTEQFF. The CDR3 region has the DNA TGTGCCAGCAGCCCCGGGCTAGTGACGGAGCAGTTCTTC.

The gene calls are TRBV5-1 and TRBJ1-1; maybe TRBD1 (6 bases). The V end was cut by 2 bases, the J end by 0 bases, with 17 bases between. Germline CDR1 and CDR2: SGHRS and YFSETQ. The CDR3 contains 17 residues. CDR3 nucleotide sequence: TGCGCCAGCAGCTTCTCCCCGGGACAACCCATGAACACTGAAGCTTTCTTT. Amino acid sequence: CASSFSPGQPMNTEAFF.

This clonotype has just a few counts. The V call is TRBV3-1, the J call TRBJ1-2; 7 positions match TRBD1. Germline V lookup: CDR1 LGHDT, CDR2 YNNKEL (reference sequence). J lost 12 bases, V lost 5 bases, and 6 bases had no gene match. The CDR3 contains 11 residues. The CDR3 DNA sequence: TGTGCCAGCAGCTATACAGGGGACCACACCTTC. Its protein is CASSYTGDHTF.

The CDR3 sequence is CASSQDGGNRFEAFF. CDR3 DNA sequence: TGTGCCAGCAGCCAAGATGGGGGGAACCGATTTGAAGCTTTCTTT. The V call is TRBV4-2, the J call TRBJ1-1, with a tentative D call TRBD1 (5 bases). Deletions cut 0 bases from V and 7 bases from J, with 15 bases between. The CDR3 loop spans 15 amino acids. The germline CDR1 and CDR2 sequences are LGHNA and YNFKEQ.

This clonotype has more than one count but fewer than ten. The chain links TRBV4-3 to TRBJ2-5, with D hard to call. The V end was cut by 2 bases, the J end by 4 bases, with 8 bases between. There are 13 residues in the CDR3. Germline lookup yields CDR1 LGHNA and CDR2 YSLEER. As DNA, the CDR3 is TGCGCCAGCAGCCAACTCACGGGAGAGACCCAGTACTTC. Protein sequence: CASSQLTGETQYF.

In its sample, this clonotype was seen a few times. The CDR3 DNA follows: TGTGCCAGCAGCCTTGCACCGGCCGGGCCCTACGAGCAGTACTTC. Its protein product is CASSLAPAGPYEQYF. The gene calls are TRBV14 and TRBJ2-7, with D unclear. The CDR3 runs 15 residues. The germline V and J ends were trimmed by 4 bases and 2 bases, with 15 bases remaining between them. In germline, CDR1 is SGHDN, CDR2 FVKESK.

This clonotype turned up a few times. The rearrangement joins TRBV6-5 to TRBJ2-2; 9 nucleotides agree with TRBD1. The J segment lost 5 bases and the V segment lost 1 base, leaving 5 bases of the junction unmatched. There are 16 residues in the CDR3. CDR1 MNHEY and CDR2 SVGAGI come from the germline V gene. The CDR3 DNA sequence: TGTGCCAGCAGTTACTTTAAACAGGGGGCTACCGGGGAGCTGTTTTTT. It yields the protein CASSYFKQGATGELFF.

This chain links TRBV6-6 with TRBJ2-2; TRBD2 matches 12 bases. CDR3 length: 18 amino acids. CDR1 is MNHNY, CDR2 SVGAGI, per germline (reference sequence). After removal of 0 bases from V and 1 base from J, the junction contained 3 bases not matched to a gene. This CDR3 is CASSYSATSGRNTGELFF. CDR3 in DNA: TGTGCCAGCAGTTACTCGGCGACTAGCGGGAGGAACACCGGGGAGCTGTTTTTT.

The J gene is TRBJ1-1, the V gene TRBV5-6, with TRBD1 identical over 9 bases. The CDR3 loop spans 13 amino acids. With V trimmed by 6 bases and J by 7 bases, 7 bases remained unmatched. CDR1 SGHDT and CDR2 YYEEEE come from the germline V gene. CDR3 residues: CASTKQGAVEAFF. CDR3 in DNA: TGTGCCAGCACCAAACAGGGGGCGGTTGAAGCTTTCTTT.

This chain connects TRBV12-3 or TRBV12-4 to TRBJ2-3; D perhaps matches TRBD1 (5 bases). This CDR3 contains 13 residues. V lost 6 bases, J lost 5 bases, and 12 bases lay in between. CDR3: CASRRVQGDTQYF. As DNA, the CDR3 is TGTGCCAGCAGGAGAGTGCAGGGAGATACGCAGTATTTT.

CDR3 nucleotide sequence: TGCAGCGGTTCAAACCGCGCGCAGGGGGAGGACTATGGCTACACCTTC. Protein sequence: CSGSNRAQGEDYGYTF. The chain combines TRBV29-1 with TRBJ1-2; 7 nucleotides match TRBD1. Per germline, CDR1 SQVTM and CDR2 ANQGSEA. The CDR3 runs 16 residues. V dropped 7 bases and J dropped 3; count of bases not matched to a gene: 17.

The rearrangement joins TRBV7-9 to TRBJ2-1; 9 bases fit TRBD2. The length of the CDR3 is 17 residues. V lost 2 bases, J lost 1 base, and 6 bases stayed unmatched. Germline CDR1 and CDR2: SEHNR and FQNEAQ (reference sequence). CDR3: CASSLWREGRSYNEQFF. Here the CDR3 DNA reads TGTGCCAGCAGCTTATGGCGGGAGGGCCGGTCCTACAATGAGCAGTTCTTC.

This clonotype came up many times. CDR3 loop: CSVGGQSTDTQYF. CDR3 coding DNA: TGCAGCGTTGGAGGCCAAAGCACAGATACGCAGTATTTT. V and J are TRBV29-1 and TRBJ2-3, with D unresolved. This CDR3 is built from 13 residues. In germline, CDR1 is SQVTM, CDR2 ANQGSEA. Deletions cut 4 bases from V and 0 bases from J, with 8 bases between.

This clonotype was seen at least ten times. The V gene is TRBV20-1, the J gene TRBJ1-2, with 11 bases matching TRBD1. The V gene end was trimmed by 6 bases and the J gene end by 2 bases; junction bases not matched to a gene: 11. CDR1 DFQATT and CDR2 SNEGSKA come from the germline V gene (reference sequence). The CDR3 extends over 16 amino acids. CDR3 in amino acids: CSAPPGTGGINYGYTF. The CDR3 DNA reads TGCAGTGCCCCCCCCGGGACAGGGGGGATAAACTATGGCTACACCTTC.

The CDR3 spells CASSLVAESSGANVLTF. DNA of the CDR3: TGTGCCAGCAGCTTGGTGGCCGAAAGCTCTGGGGCCAACGTCCTGACTTTC. This rearrangement joins TRBV7-2 to TRBJ2-6; no clear D. V lost 3 bases to trimming and J lost 0 bases, with 12 bases between them. Germline V gene sequence: CDR1 SGHTA, CDR2 FQGNSA. The CDR3 totals 17 residues.

V gene TRBV6-5 combines with J gene TRBJ2-3; D perhaps matches TRBD1 (6 bases). The CDR3 runs 16 residues. Germline-derived CDR1 and CDR2 are MNHEY and SVGAGI. Between the trimmed V and J ends, which lost 0 bases and 8 bases, there was a span of 18 bases. CDR3 coding DNA: TGTGCCAGCAGTTACTCGGGTACACAGGGTCTCGTTACGCAGTATTTT. It specifies CASSYSGTQGLVTQYF.

The sample holds a few counts of this clonotype. The chain links TRBV4-3 to TRBJ1-5; D is perhaps TRBD1 (5 bases). Trimming stripped 0 bases from V and 5 bases from J, with 14 bases between. The CDR3 loop spans 16 amino acids. Germline V gene data show CDR1 as LGHNA and CDR2 as YSLEER. CDR3 nucleotide sequence: TGCGCCAGCAGCCAAGATGGCGGACAAGGGTATCAGCCCCAGCATTTT. Its protein product is CASSQDGGQGYQPQHF.

This clonotype was observed a handful of times. This chain uses TRBV12-3 or TRBV12-4 with TRBJ2-7; D assignment may be TRBD1 or TRBD2 (5 bases each). The CDR3 is made up of 16 amino acids. The V end lost 3 bases, the J end lost 1 base, and 16 bases lay between the germline ends. The CDR3 is CASSFSGRGASYEQYF. CDR3 DNA sequence: TGTGCCAGCAGTTTTTCGGGACGGGGAGCGTCCTACGAGCAGTACTTC.

The table lists this clonotype with a few counts. V is TRBV3-1 and J is TRBJ1-5; D is undetermined. This CDR3 contains 14 residues. The germline gives CDR1 LGHDT, CDR2 YNNKEL (reference sequence). Trimming cost V 4 bases and J 0 bases, with 7 bases left between them. The chain's CDR3 is CASSRRDSNQPQHF. The CDR3 nucleotides read TGTGCCAGCAGCCGGCGGGATAGCAATCAGCCCCAGCATTTT.

This clonotype was detected only a few times. The chain couples TRBV2 to TRBJ2-1, with a tentative D call TRBD2 (6 bases). CDR1 is SNHLY and CDR2 is FYNNEI in the germline V gene. The CDR3 contains 14 residues. Trimming cost V 9 bases and J 0 bases, with 12 bases left between them. The CDR3 reads CASIAASSYNEQFF. DNA for the CDR3: TGTGCCAGTATAGCGGCTAGCTCCTACAATGAGCAGTTCTTC. The full variable domain, completed using reference TRBV2 and TRBJ2-1, is EPEVTQTPSHQVTQMGQEVILRCVPISNHLYFYWYRQILGQKVEFLVSFYNNEISEKSEIFDDQFSVERPDGSNFTLKIRSTKLEDSAMYFCASIAASSYNEQFFGPGTRLTVL.

The gene calls are TRBV7-2 and TRBJ2-1, with 7 bases identical to TRBD2. Germline V lookup: CDR1 SGHTA, CDR2 FQGNSA. CDR3 length: 15 amino acids. The V and J ends lost 7 bases and 4 bases, in that order; junction bases with no gene match: 10. The CDR3 DNA follows: TGTGCCAGCACTCAACGGGGAGGGAGGTACAATGAGCAGTTCTTC. This encodes CASTQRGGRYNEQFF. The full variable domain, with the rest looked up from reference TRBV7-2 and TRBJ2-1, is GAGVSQSPSNKVTEKGKDVELRCDPISGHTALYWYRQSLGQGLEFLIYFQGNSAPDKSGLPSDRFSAERTGGSVSTLTIQRTQQEDSAVYLCASTQRGGRYNEQFFGPGTRLTVL.

This sequence joins TRBV7-9 and TRBJ2-3; 8 positions match TRBD2. V lost 5 bases to trimming and J lost 5 bases; unmatched junction nucleotides: 9. Per germline, CDR1 SEHNR and CDR2 FQNEAQ (reference sequence). CDR3 size: 15 residues. The CDR3 DNA follows: TGTGCCAGCAGCATACATAGCGGGACGGGAGATACGCAGTATTTT. Protein: CASSIHSGTGDTQYF.